This T cell receptor (beta chain) was observed in a study of vaccination and CD4 T cells after COVID-19. For the study at large: Six males and four females, two of them Hispanic, were enrolled as convalescents. Each control was exposed to a CEFX pool, an HIV-1 Nef pool, or no peptide at all.

The table lists this clonotype with a few counts. Antigen: not known. With 1 base removed from V and 4 bases from J, the gap between germline ends came to 10 bases. The length of the CDR3 is 14 residues. Germline assignment: CDR1 LGHNA and CDR2 YSLEER. The Oncomine TCR Beta short-read assay was what sequenced the DNA obtained from cultured CD4+ T cells. TCRdb fed the PCR reads into MiXCR, producing one record per CDR3 protein. The sample lists over 12,000 distinct CDR3 sequences, around 50% occurring once. Treatment: roughly 10-day PBMC culture with coronavirus spike peptide pools or control peptides (ViraFEST assay).

The TCR sequence derives from a human donor who had recovered from COVID-19. The chain uses TRBV4-3 and TRBJ1-2; possible D gene TRBD1, 5 bases. Sample: CD4+ T cells from blood, cultured in vitro. The CDR3: CASSQGTQGYGYTF. In DNA, the CDR3 is TGCGCCAGCAGCCAAGGGACCCAGGGCTATGGCTACACCTTC.